This T cell receptor beta chain derives from a study of blood T cells in healthy people across ages. The CDR3 is 15 amino acids. V was cut by 5 bases and J by 7 bases, with 19 bases left in between. CDR1 is SGHDT, CDR2 YYEEEE, per germline. With a J-beta primer mix and a sample-barcoded 5' primer, a second PCR ran 7 to 11 cycles. TCRdb independently ran MiXCR on the 5' RACE reads; one entry per CDR3 protein. The table has 600,000 to 1,000,000 distinct CDR3 sequences, roughly 64% seen once. The receptor's source is a man between 25 and 39 years old in good health. The sequenced sample was blood. The genes are TRBV5-6 and TRBJ2-1; D unresolved. The CDR3 nucleotides are TGTGCCAGCAGTCAGACGGCCCTTGAGTGGAATGAGCAGTTCTTC. It codes for CASSQTALEWNEQFF. The full variable domain, its missing parts supplied by reference TRBV5-6 and TRBJ2-1, is DAGVTQSPTHLIKTRGQQVTLRCSPKSGHDTVSWYQQALGQGPQFIFQYYEEEERQRGNFPDRFSGHQFPNYSSELNVNALLLGDSALYLCASSQTALEWNEQFFGPGTRLTVL.